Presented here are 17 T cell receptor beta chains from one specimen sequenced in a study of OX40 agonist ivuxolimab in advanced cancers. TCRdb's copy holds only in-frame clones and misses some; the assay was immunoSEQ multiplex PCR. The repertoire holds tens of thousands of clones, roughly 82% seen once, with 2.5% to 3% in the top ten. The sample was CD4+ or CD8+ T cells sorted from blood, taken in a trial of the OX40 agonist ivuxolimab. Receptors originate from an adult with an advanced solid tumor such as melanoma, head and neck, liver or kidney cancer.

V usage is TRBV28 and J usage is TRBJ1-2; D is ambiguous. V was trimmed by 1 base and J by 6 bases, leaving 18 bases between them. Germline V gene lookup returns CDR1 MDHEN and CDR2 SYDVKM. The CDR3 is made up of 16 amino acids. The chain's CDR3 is CASSLLSSRGIDGYTF. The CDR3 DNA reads TGTGCCAGCAGTTTATTAAGCTCTCGGGGAATAGATGGCTACACCTTC.

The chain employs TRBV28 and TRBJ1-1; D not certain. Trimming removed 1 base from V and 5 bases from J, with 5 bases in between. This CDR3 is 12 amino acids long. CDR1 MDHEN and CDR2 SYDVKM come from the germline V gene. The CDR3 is CASSLLVTEAFF. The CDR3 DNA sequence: TGTGCCAGCAGTTTATTGGTGACTGAAGCTTTCTTT. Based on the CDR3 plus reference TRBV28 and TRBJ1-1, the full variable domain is DVKVTQSSRYLVKRTGEKVFLECVQDMDHENMFWYRQDPGLGLRLIYFSYDVKMKEKGDIPEGYSVSREKKERFSLILESASTNQTSMYLCASSLLVTEAFFGQGTRLTVV.

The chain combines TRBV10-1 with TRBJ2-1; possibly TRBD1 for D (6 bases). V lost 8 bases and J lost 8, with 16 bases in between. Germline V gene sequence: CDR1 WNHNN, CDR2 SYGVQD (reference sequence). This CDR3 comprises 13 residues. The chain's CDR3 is CASGRTGLDEQFF. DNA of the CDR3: TGCGCCAGCGGAAGAACAGGGTTAGATGAGCAGTTCTTC.

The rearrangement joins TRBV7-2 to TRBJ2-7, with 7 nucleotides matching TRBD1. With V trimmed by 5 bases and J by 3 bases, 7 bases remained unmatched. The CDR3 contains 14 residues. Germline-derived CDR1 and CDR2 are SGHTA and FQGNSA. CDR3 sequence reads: CASSPGQANYEQYF. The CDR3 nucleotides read TGTGCCAGCAGCCCCGGACAGGCGAACTACGAGCAGTACTTC.

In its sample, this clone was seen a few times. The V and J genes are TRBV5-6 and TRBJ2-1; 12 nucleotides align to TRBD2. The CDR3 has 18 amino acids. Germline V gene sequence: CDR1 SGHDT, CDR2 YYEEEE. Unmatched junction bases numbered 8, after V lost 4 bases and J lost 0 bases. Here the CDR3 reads CASSRRTSGALSYNEQFF. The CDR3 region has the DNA TGTGCCAGCAGCCGGAGGACTAGCGGGGCACTCTCCTACAATGAGCAGTTCTTC.

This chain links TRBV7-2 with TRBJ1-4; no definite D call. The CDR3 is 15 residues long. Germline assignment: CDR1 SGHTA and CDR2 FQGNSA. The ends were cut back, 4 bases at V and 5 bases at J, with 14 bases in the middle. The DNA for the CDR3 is TGTGCCAGCAGCTCACGCCCCTTTCGGAATGAAAAACTGTTTTTT. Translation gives CASSSRPFRNEKLFF.

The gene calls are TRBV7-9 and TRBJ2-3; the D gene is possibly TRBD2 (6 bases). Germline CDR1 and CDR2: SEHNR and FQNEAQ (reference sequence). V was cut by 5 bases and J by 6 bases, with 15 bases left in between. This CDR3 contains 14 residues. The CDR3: CASSEGGLGDTQYF. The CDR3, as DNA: TGTGCCAGCAGCGAAGGAGGGTTGGGGGATACGCAGTATTTT.

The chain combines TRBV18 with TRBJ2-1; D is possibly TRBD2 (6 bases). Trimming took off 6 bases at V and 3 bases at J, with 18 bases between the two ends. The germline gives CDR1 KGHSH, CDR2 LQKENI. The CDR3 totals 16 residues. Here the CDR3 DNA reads TGTGCCAGCTCCCCTTGGATGCAGGGAGGCTACAATGAGCAGTTCTTC. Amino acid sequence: CASSPWMQGGYNEQFF. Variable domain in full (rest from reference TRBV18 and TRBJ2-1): NAGVMQNPRHLVRRRGQEARLRCSPMKGHSHVYWYRQLPEEGLKFMVYLQKENIIDESGMPKERFSAEFPKEGPSILRIQQVVRGDSAAYFCASSPWMQGGYNEQFFGPGTRLTVL.

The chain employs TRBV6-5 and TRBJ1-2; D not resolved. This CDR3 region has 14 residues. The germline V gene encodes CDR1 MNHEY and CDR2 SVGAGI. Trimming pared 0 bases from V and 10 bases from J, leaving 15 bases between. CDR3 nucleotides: TGTGCCAGCAGTTACTCGGACTTCCTAGAGGACTACACCTTC. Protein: CASSYSDFLEDYTF.

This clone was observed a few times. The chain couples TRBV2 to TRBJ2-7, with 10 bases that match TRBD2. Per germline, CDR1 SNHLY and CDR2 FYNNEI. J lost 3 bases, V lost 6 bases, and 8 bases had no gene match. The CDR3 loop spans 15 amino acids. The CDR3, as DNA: TGTGCCAGCAGGCAGACTAGCGGGCTCTTCTACGAGCAGTACGTC. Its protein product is CASRQTSGLFYEQYV.

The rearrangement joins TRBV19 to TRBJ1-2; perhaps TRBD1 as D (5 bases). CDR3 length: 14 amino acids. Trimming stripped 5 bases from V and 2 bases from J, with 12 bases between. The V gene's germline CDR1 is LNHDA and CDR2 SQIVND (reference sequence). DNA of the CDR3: TGTGCCAGTAGTGGGCAGGGCACCAACTATGGCTACACCTTC. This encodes CASSGQGTNYGYTF.

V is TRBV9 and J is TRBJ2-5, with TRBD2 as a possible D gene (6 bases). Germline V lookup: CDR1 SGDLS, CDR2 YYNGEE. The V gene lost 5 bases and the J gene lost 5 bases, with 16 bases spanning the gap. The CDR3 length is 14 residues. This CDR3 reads CASSSGLGGETQYF. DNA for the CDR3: TGTGCCAGCAGTTCCGGGCTCGGAGGGGAGACCCAGTACTTC.

The chain's CDR3 is CASSLGSLYGYTF. CDR3 DNA sequence: TGTGCCAGCAGTTTGGGCAGCCTCTATGGCTACACCTTC. This chain connects TRBV28 to TRBJ1-2; D not resolved. This CDR3 has 13 residues. Deletions cut 3 bases from V and 4 bases from J, with 9 bases between. Germline CDR1 is MDHEN and CDR2 is SYDVKM.

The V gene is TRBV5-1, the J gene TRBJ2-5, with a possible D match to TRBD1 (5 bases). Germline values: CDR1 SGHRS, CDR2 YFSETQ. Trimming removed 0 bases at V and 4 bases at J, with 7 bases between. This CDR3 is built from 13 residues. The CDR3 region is CASSLGGRETQYF. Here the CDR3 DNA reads TGCGCCAGCAGCTTGGGGGGCAGAGAGACCCAGTACTTC.

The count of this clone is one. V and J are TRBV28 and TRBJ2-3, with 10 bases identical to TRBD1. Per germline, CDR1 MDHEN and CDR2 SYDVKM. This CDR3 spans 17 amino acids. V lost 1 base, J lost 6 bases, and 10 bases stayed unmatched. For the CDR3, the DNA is TGTGCCAGCAGTTTATTCGGAGGGACAGGGGACACCGATACGCAGTATTTT. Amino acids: CASSLFGGTGDTDTQYF.

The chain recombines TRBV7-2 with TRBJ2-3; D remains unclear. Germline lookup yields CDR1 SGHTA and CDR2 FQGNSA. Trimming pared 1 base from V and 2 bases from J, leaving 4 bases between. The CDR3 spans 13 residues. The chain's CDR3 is CASSLGDTDTQYF. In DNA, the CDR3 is TGTGCCAGCAGCTTAGGTGACACAGATACGCAGTATTTT. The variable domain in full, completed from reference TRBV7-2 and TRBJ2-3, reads GAGVSQSPSNKVTEKGKDVELRCDPISGHTALYWYRQSLGQGLEFLIYFQGNSAPDKSGLPSDRFSAERTGGSVSTLTIQRTQQEDSAVYLCASSLGDTDTQYFGPGTRLTVL.

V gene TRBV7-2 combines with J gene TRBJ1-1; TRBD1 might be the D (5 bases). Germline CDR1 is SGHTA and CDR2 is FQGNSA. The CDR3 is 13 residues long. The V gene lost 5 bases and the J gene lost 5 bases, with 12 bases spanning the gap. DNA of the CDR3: TGTGCCAGCAGCCAACAGGAGGTTACTGAAGCTTTCTTT. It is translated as CASSQQEVTEAFF.